These 26 T cell receptor beta chains originate from one sample sequenced in a study of blood T cell repertoires in COVID-19 (TCRdb year 2020). Receptor libraries were prepared by the immunoSEQ multiplex PCR assay. Drawn from immuneACCESS, this table holds only the in-frame rearrangements with V and J called that TCRdb kept. Clones are partly lost; checked studies trace under half to an unresolved V gene and leave the rest unexplained. This sample gives 290,000 or so clones in total; around nine tenths of them show up just once. The ten largest clones represent over 2% of the sample. Source material: PBMCs or T cells enriched from blood (not recorded which). The source is a woman under 30 who had recovered from COVID-19.

The chain joins TRBV2 to TRBJ1-5; D ambiguous. The CDR3 runs 15 residues. Germline V lookup: CDR1 SNHLY, CDR2 FYNNEI. Trimming left V 6 bases short and J 2 bases short, with 14 bases between. CDR3 coding DNA: TGTGCCAGCAGGAGGGAAGTCCTTGGCAATCAGCCCCAGCATTTT. Amino acids: CASRREVLGNQPQHF.

In its sample, this clone was seen once. V gene TRBV7-2 combines with J gene TRBJ2-5; tentatively, D is TRBD1 (5 bases). Germline V gives CDR1 SGHTA, CDR2 FQGNSA. V was pared by 5 bases and J by 5 bases, with 18 bases between. This CDR3 has 15 residues. CDR3 DNA: TGTGCCAGCAGCCTTACAAGGGGCTTGAGCGAGACCCAGTACTTC. This translates into CASSLTRGLSETQYF.

The chain joins TRBV5-6 to TRBJ2-7, with 7 positions matching TRBD2. V lost 0 bases, J lost 0 bases, and 3 bases stayed unmatched. In germline, CDR1 is SGHDT, CDR2 YYEEEE. This CDR3 is built from 15 residues. The CDR3 region is CASSLVAGDSYEQYF. The CDR3 DNA is TGTGCCAGCAGCTTGGTTGCGGGGGACTCCTACGAGCAGTACTTC.

This rearrangement joins TRBV7-2 to TRBJ2-7; D unresolved. The CDR3 loop spans 14 amino acids. The germline V gene encodes CDR1 SGHTA and CDR2 FQGNSA. Trimming took 6 bases from V and 2 from J, leaving 14 bases between them. The CDR3 spells CASRLPQVPYEQYF. The CDR3 DNA is TGTGCCAGCAGGCTACCCCAGGTCCCCTACGAGCAGTACTTC.

The V call is TRBV25-1, the J call TRBJ2-7, with TRBD1 matching 9 bases. Germline loops: CDR1 MGHDK, CDR2 SYGVNS. The CDR3 spans 15 residues. The V gene end was trimmed by 4 bases and the J gene end by 3 bases; junction bases not matched to a gene: 7. CDR3 amino acids: CASSALGTGYYEQYF. CDR3 in DNA: TGTGCCAGCAGTGCCCTCGGGACAGGGTACTACGAGCAGTACTTC.

CDR3 protein: CASSLSASGGTDTQYF. As DNA, the CDR3 is TGCGCCAGCAGCTTGAGTGCTAGCGGGGGAACAGATACGCAGTATTTT. The rearrangement links TRBV5-1 to TRBJ2-3; TRBD2 matches 10 bases. Germline V gene lookup returns CDR1 SGHRS and CDR2 YFSETQ. Trimming at V came to 1 base and at J to 3 bases, leaving 5 bases not matched to a gene. This CDR3 is built from 16 residues.

The CDR3 reads CASSYSNRGPSGYGYTF. In DNA form, the CDR3 reads TGTGCCAGCAGTTACTCAAACAGGGGTCCGAGTGGTTATGGCTACACCTTC. The rearrangement links TRBV6-2 or TRBV6-3 to TRBJ1-2, with 7 bases identical to TRBD1. Trimming removed 0 bases from V and 5 bases from J; junction bases left unmatched: 12. This CDR3 has 17 residues. Germline CDR1 is MNHEY and CDR2 is SVGEGT.

The V gene is TRBV4-3, the J gene TRBJ1-1; D remains unclear. The CDR3 covers 15 residues. The V end lost 1 base, the J end lost 0 bases, and 9 bases lay between the germline ends. CDR1 is LGHNA and CDR2 is YSLEER in the germline V gene. For the CDR3, the DNA is TGCGCCAGCAGCCAAGGGGCGTACATGAACACTGAAGCTTTCTTT. Residues: CASSQGAYMNTEAFF.

This chain links TRBV30 with TRBJ1-4; possible D gene TRBD1, 5 bases. Trimming took off 0 bases at V and 0 bases at J, with 8 bases between the two ends. Germline V gene lookup returns CDR1 GTSNPN and CDR2 SVGIG (reference sequence). The CDR3 has 15 amino acids. The CDR3: CAWSVKGSTNEKLFF. The CDR3 DNA sequence: TGTGCCTGGAGTGTAAAGGGGTCAACTAATGAAAAACTGTTTTTT.

The chain links TRBV28 to TRBJ1-5, with D unresolved. V lost 1 base to trimming and J lost 7 bases, with 17 bases between them. Germline V gene data show CDR1 as MDHEN and CDR2 as SYDVKM. This CDR3 region has 16 residues. CDR3 region: CASSLSYEGSGQPQHF. CDR3 sequence (DNA): TGTGCCAGCAGTTTATCGTATGAGGGTTCGGGACAGCCCCAGCATTTT.

J is TRBJ2-3 and V is TRBV6-1; 12 positions match TRBD2. Per germline, CDR1 MNHNS and CDR2 SASEGT. The V segment lost 3 bases and the J segment 4 bases; nucleotides outside the gene matches: 2. CDR3 length: 15 residues. DNA for the CDR3: TGTGCCAGCAGTGAGCTAGCGGGGGGGCCAGATACGCAGTATTTT. This sequence encodes CASSELAGGPDTQYF.

The chain has TRBV11-2 and TRBJ2-3, with 9 bases matching TRBD2. The CDR3 covers 15 residues. The V segment lost 5 bases and the J segment 2 bases; nucleotides outside the gene matches: 5. Germline CDR1 SGHAT, CDR2 FQNNGV. The CDR3 DNA reads TGTGCCAGCAGCCCGCTAGCGGGGCCCACAGATACGCAGTATTTT. Its protein is CASSPLAGPTDTQYF.

J is TRBJ2-7 and V is TRBV7-8; the match to TRBD2 covers 11 bases. Germline V gene lookup returns CDR1 SGHVS and CDR2 FQNEAQ. This CDR3 comprises 16 residues. Trimming took 2 bases from V and 9 from J; bases not matched to a gene: 12. As DNA, the CDR3 is TGTGCCAGCAGCTTATTGACTAGCGGGGTGATCCTGGGGCAGTACTTC. It yields the protein CASSLLTSGVILGQYF.

The chain is built from TRBV7-8 and TRBJ2-7; TRBD2 aligns across 9 bases. CDR3 length: 14 amino acids. J was trimmed by 3 bases and V by 1 base; bases with no gene match: 1. CDR1 and CDR2 (germline): SGHVS, FQNEAQ. CDR3 bases: TGTGCCAGCAGCTTAGGCGGGAGGGACTACGAGCAGTACTTC. Translated: CASSLGGRDYEQYF.

The chain's CDR3 is CASSLLGSPGNTIYF. The CDR3 DNA is TGTGCCAGCAGCTTACTCGGGAGCCCTGGAAACACCATATATTTT. The chain combines TRBV7-2 with TRBJ1-3; no clear D. Between the trimmed V and J ends, which lost 2 bases and 2 bases, there was a span of 10 bases. This CDR3 has 15 residues. CDR1 SGHTA and CDR2 FQGNSA come from the germline V gene.

V usage is TRBV29-1 and J usage is TRBJ2-2; 10 bases are a match to TRBD1. V trimming: 0 bases; J trimming: 5 bases; junction bases outside the gene matches: 6. This CDR3 region has 16 residues. Germline V gives CDR1 SQVTM, CDR2 ANQGSEA. The CDR3 sequence: CSVEDRGQGTTGELFF. The DNA of the CDR3 is TGCAGCGTTGAAGATCGGGGACAGGGGACAACCGGGGAGCTGTTTTTT.

The rearrangement uses TRBV7-2 and TRBJ1-4; a possible D gene is TRBD1 (5 bases). Trimming stripped 4 bases from V and 0 bases from J, with 12 bases between. Germline lookup yields CDR1 SGHTA and CDR2 FQGNSA. CDR3 length: 16 residues. The CDR3 DNA sequence: TGTGCCAGCAGCTCCACAGGATTCGCAACTAATGAAAAACTGTTTTTT. Its translation is CASSSTGFATNEKLFF. Supplemented by reference TRBV7-2 and TRBJ1-4, the full variable domain reads GAGVSQSPSNKVTEKGKDVELRCDPISGHTALYWYRQSLGQGLEFLIYFQGNSAPDKSGLPSDRFSAERTGGSVSTLTIQRTQQEDSAVYLCASSSTGFATNEKLFFGSGTQLSVL.

The gene calls are TRBV11-2 and TRBJ2-7, with 10 bases aligning to TRBD2. In germline, CDR1 is SGHAT, CDR2 FQNNGV. This CDR3 has 19 residues. V trimming: 0 bases; J trimming: 4 bases; junction bases outside the gene matches: 15. CDR3 residues: CASSLDYPQEELAGYEQYF. In DNA, the CDR3 is TGTGCCAGCAGCTTAGACTACCCCCAGGAAGAACTAGCGGGGTACGAGCAGTACTTC. Full variable domain (outside the CDR3, taken from reference TRBV11-2 and TRBJ2-7): EAGVAQSPRYKIIEKRQSVAFWCNPISGHATLYWYQQILGQGPKLLIQFQNNGVVDDSQLPKDRFSAERLKGVDSTLKIQPAKLEDSAVYLCASSLDYPQEELAGYEQYFGPGTRLTVT.

V usage is TRBV18 and J usage is TRBJ2-2, with D possibly matching TRBD2 (6 bases). Deletions cut 5 bases from V and 1 base from J, with 14 bases between. The CDR3 spans 16 residues. CDR1 and CDR2 from the germline V gene are KGHSH and LQKENI. The CDR3 coding sequence is TGTGCCAGCTCAACTTTAGCGGACCTGAACACCGGGGAGCTGTTTTTT. Protein product: CASSTLADLNTGELFF.

This chain joins TRBV19 and TRBJ2-1, with TRBD1 identical over 9 bases. Germline V gene sequence: CDR1 LNHDA, CDR2 SQIVND (reference sequence). The CDR3 consists of 17 residues. With 5 bases clipped from V and 1 base from J, the junction kept 9 bases outside the gene matches. CDR3 residues: CASSWDREIQSYNEQFF. Here the CDR3 DNA reads TGTGCCAGTAGTTGGGACAGGGAGATCCAATCCTACAATGAGCAGTTCTTC.

V gene TRBV5-1 combines with J gene TRBJ1-1; D not resolved. Trimming took off 0 bases at V and 7 bases at J, with 7 bases between the two ends. The germline V gene encodes CDR1 SGHRS and CDR2 YFSETQ. The CDR3 has 12 residues. In nucleotides, the CDR3 is TGCGCCAGCAGCTTGGATGGCCATGAAGCTTTCTTT. Translated, it gives CASSLDGHEAFF. Variable domain in full (rest from reference TRBV5-1 and TRBJ1-1): KAGVTQTPRYLIKTRGQQVTLSCSPISGHRSVSWYQQTPGQGLQFLFEYFSETQRNKGNFPGRFSGRQFSNSRSEMNVSTLELGDSALYLCASSLDGHEAFFGQGTRLTVV.

The genes are TRBV30 and TRBJ1-1; a possible D gene is TRBD1 (5 bases). Per the germline V gene, CDR1 is GTSNPN and CDR2 is SVGIG (reference sequence). The CDR3 runs to 13 residues. CDR3 bases: TGTGCTAGGAGGAGGGGCACAGGCACTGAAGCTTTCTTT. Protein: CARRRGTGTEAFF.

This chain links TRBV12-3 or TRBV12-4 with TRBJ2-3; no firm D call. V was clipped by 5 bases and J by 4 bases, with 10 bases between them. CDR3 length: 13 amino acids. The CDR3 protein is CASSLGDSDTQYF. CDR3 nucleotides: TGTGCCAGCAGTCTAGGAGATTCAGATACGCAGTATTTT.

V gene TRBV29-1 combines with J gene TRBJ2-7, with TRBD1 matching over 8 bases. J was trimmed by 2 bases and V by 1 base; bases with no gene match: 10. The CDR3 has 16 residues. CDR1 is SQVTM and CDR2 is ANQGSEA in the germline V gene. The CDR3 bases are TGCAGCGTTGAAGGGGACAGGACAGGGTCCCCCTACGAGCAGTACTTC. Translating gives CSVEGDRTGSPYEQYF.

As DNA, the CDR3 is TGTGCCAGCAGCCAGACTAGCGGGAGGGAGCCCTCTAGCACAGATACGCAGTATTTT. Its translation: CASSQTSGREPSSTDTQYF. The chain joins TRBV3-1 (or the pseudogene TRBV3-2) to TRBJ2-3; 14 bases map to TRBD2. Germline lookup yields CDR1 LGHDT and CDR2 YNNKEL (reference sequence). This CDR3 is 19 amino acids long. V lost 3 bases, J lost 0 bases, and 8 bases stayed unmatched.

The chain carries TRBV10-3 and TRBJ2-7; a weak D match, TRBD2 (5 bases). This CDR3 has 14 residues. Trimming pared 0 bases from V and 6 bases from J, leaving 12 bases between. Germline CDR1 and CDR2: ENHRY and SYGVKD. CDR3 nucleotide sequence: TGTGCCATCAGTGAGTCTGAGAATACTAGCGAGCAGTACTTC. This sequence encodes CAISESENTSEQYF.